Listed below are T cell receptor beta chains from one sample, sequenced in a study of blood T cell repertoires in COVID-19. Data came from immunoSEQ multiplex PCR; TCRdb stores just in-frame clones and leaves some out. The table has 230,000 or so clones, more than 65% seen once. Sequencing was performed on peripheral blood. The receptor source for this set is a woman in her 40s who had recovered from COVID-19. Each CDR3 is given with its conserved first and last residue. D genes are given only for firm matches. Some rows mark clone size as missing; the rest say once, few, many or name a class of expanded clone.

clone_size cdr3_length j_call d_call v_call cdr3_nt cdr3_aa
- 14 TRBJ1-2 TRBD1 TRBV7-9 TGTGCCAGCAGCTTATCGGACAGGGAGTCTGGCTACACCTTC CASSLSDRESGYTF
- 15 TRBJ2-1 TRBD2 TRBV28 TGTGCCAGCAGTTTGCGGCTAGCGGGGGGGGATGAGCAGTTCTTC CASSLRLAGGDEQFF
- 15 TRBJ2-7 - TRBV6-5 TGTGCCAGCAGCCCCTCGGTCCTTTTAGCCTACGAGCAGTACTTC CASSPSVLLAYEQYF
- 14 TRBJ2-7 - TRBV7-8 TGTGCCAGCAGCACACGGACACAAACCTACGAGCAGTACTTC CASSTRTQTYEQYF
- 15 TRBJ1-3 TRBD1 TRBV3-1/TRBV3-2 TGTGCCAGCAGCCAAGAGACAGGGGGCGAAAACACCATATATTTT CASSQETGGENTIYF
once 13 TRBJ1-1 - TRBV18 TGTGCCAGCTCCCTAGGGGAGGGGACTGAAGCTTTCTTT CASSLGEGTEAFF
- 16 TRBJ2-3 - TRBV5-6 TGTGCCAGCAGCTTGGCCTGGATGACAGCCACAGATACGCAGTATTTT CASSLAWMTATDTQYF
- 12 TRBJ2-7 - TRBV5-1 TGCGCCAGCAGCTCCCAACAGGACGAGCAGTACTTC CASSSQQDEQYF
- 15 TRBJ2-7 TRBD2 TRBV7-2 TGTGCCAGCAGCTTGGGGGGGGGAATCCCCTACGAGCAGTACTTC CASSLGGGIPYEQYF
once 16 TRBJ2-3 - TRBV11-2 TGTGCCAGCAGCTTAAGTGGACTACGGAGCACAGATACGCAGTATTTT CASSLSGLRSTDTQYF
- 11 TRBJ2-1 - TRBV20-1 TGCAGCGCTCTCTCCTACAATGAGCAGTTCTTC CSALSYNEQFF
- 17 TRBJ2-1 TRBD2 TRBV9 TGTGCCAGCAGCGTAGGAGGGACTAGCGGGGGCCCCAATGAGCAGTTCTTC CASSVGGTSGGPNEQFF